A selection of T cell receptor beta chains follows, all from one sample in a study of blood T cell repertoires in COVID-19. TCRdb's copy holds only in-frame clones and misses some; the assay was immunoSEQ multiplex PCR. The table includes roughly 190,000 clones, roughly 90% detected once. The material sequenced was peripheral blood. The receptors here all came from a woman aged 40-49 years who had recovered from COVID-19. The CDR3 runs from the conserved cysteine through the conserved F or W. The D gene is left open where the match is weak. Not every row has a clone size; where given, it reads once, few, many or a size class.

TRBJ1-1,-,TRBV7-2,once,TGTGCCAGCAGCTCTTGGACAGTGAACACTGAAGCTTTCTTT,CASSSWTVNTEAFF
TRBJ2-7,-,TRBV5-8,-,TGTGCCAGCAGCTTCCAACATATCCCCGACGAGCAGTACTTC,CASSFQHIPDEQYF
TRBJ2-1,-,TRBV7-9,-,TGTGCCAGCAGCTTACGGGGACTGGATGAGCAGTTCTTC,CASSLRGLDEQFF
TRBJ2-7,-,TRBV2,-,TGTGCCAGCAGTGTTCAGGTCGAGCAGTACTTC,CASSVQVEQYF
TRBJ1-3,TRBD1,TRBV28,-,TGTGCCAGCAGTTTAGGGACAGGGGGCGCATCTGGAAACACCATATATTTT,CASSLGTGGASGNTIYF
TRBJ1-1,-,TRBV9,-,TGTGCCAGCAGCCCCGTCGGCAGGGAGAACACTGAAGCTTTCTTT,CASSPVGRENTEAFF
TRBJ2-5,TRBD2,TRBV7-2,-,TGTGCCAGCAACTTTGAACTAGCGGAAGGGGGAGAGACCCAGTACTTC,CASNFELAEGGETQYF
TRBJ1-5,-,TRBV12-5,-,TGTGCTAGTGGCCCGGGACTGATCAATCAGCCCCAGCATTTT,CASGPGLINQPQHF
TRBJ2-7,TRBD1,TRBV5-1,-,TGCGCCAGCAGCTTGGAGGGACAGGGCGCCTACGAGCAGTACTTC,CASSLEGQGAYEQYF
TRBJ2-3,TRBD2,TRBV19,-,TGTGCCAGTACCACTAGCGGGAGGAGCGGAGATACGCAGTATTTT,CASTTSGRSGDTQYF
TRBJ1-1,TRBD1,TRBV15,-,TGTGCCACCAGCAGAGATAAGGGACAGGGTAAGGTTCGGACTGAAGCTTTCTTT,CATSRDKGQGKVRTEAFF
TRBJ1-1,-,TRBV3-1/TRBV3-2,-,TGTGCCAGCAGCTTACAGGGTGGACGTACTGAAGCTTTCTTT,CASSLQGGRTEAFF
TRBJ1-5,TRBD1,TRBV29-1,-,TGCAGCGTTGAAGTTCATCCTTCTTATCTAAACCCAAGACAGGGCTTGAGCAATCAGCCCCAGCATTTT,CSVEVHPSYLNPRQGLSNQPQHF
TRBJ2-3,TRBD2,TRBV28,-,TGTGCCAGCAGGACAAAACTAGCGGGAGGGCCGGATACGCAGTATTTT,CASRTKLAGGPDTQYF
TRBJ1-6,-,TRBV2,-,TGTGCCAGTAACCAGAGACAGGAGAATTCACCCCTCCACTTT,CASNQRQENSPLHF
TRBJ2-1,-,TRBV5-4,-,TGTGCCAGCAGCTTGGGTGGGAGTAACAATGAGCAGTTCTTC,CASSLGGSNNEQFF
TRBJ2-5,-,TRBV20-1,-,TGCAGTGCTAGAGCCTCAGAGACCCAGTACTTC,CSARASETQYF
TRBJ1-4,-,TRBV4-1,-,TGCGCCAGCAGCCAAGAGAGAATCAATGAAAAACTGTTTTTT,CASSQERINEKLFF
TRBJ1-1,-,TRBV29-1,-,TGCAGCGTTTCTGAAGACAGAAACACTGAAGCTTTCTTT,CSVSEDRNTEAFF
TRBJ2-7,TRBD2,TRBV12-3/TRBV12-4,-,TGTGCCAGCAGAACCCGGGAGGCGCGGGAGCAGTACTTC,CASRTREAREQYF
TRBJ2-7,TRBD2,TRBV2,once,TGTGCCAGCAGGTCGATTCCACCAATGAGACTAGCGGGAGGGCCGGGAGAGCAGTACTTC,CASRSIPPMRLAGGPGEQYF
TRBJ1-1,TRBD1,TRBV27,-,TGTGCCAGCAGTTTAGGACAGGGGAACACTGAAGCTTTCTTT,CASSLGQGNTEAFF
TRBJ2-2,-,TRBV11-2,-,TGTGCCAGCAGCTTACAGGGGAACACCGGGGAGCTGTTTTTT,CASSLQGNTGELFF
TRBJ2-2,TRBD2,TRBV7-2,-,TGTGCCAGCAGCCTCGGGCCTAGCGGGCCCGGGGAGCTGTTTTTT,CASSLGPSGPGELFF
TRBJ2-7,TRBD1,TRBV7-6,-,TGTGCCAGCAGCTTAGAGCAACCGGGACAGTCCTACGAGCAGTACTTC,CASSLEQPGQSYEQYF
TRBJ1-6,TRBD1,TRBV6-6,-,TGTGCCAGCAGTTACGGACAGGAAAATTCACCCCTCCACTTT,CASSYGQENSPLHF
TRBJ2-7,TRBD1,TRBV27,-,TGTGCCAGCAGTTTACGATCCCCCCAAAAGAACAGGGGCGCCGACTACGAGCAGTACTTC,CASSLRSPQKNRGADYEQYF
TRBJ1-1,TRBD1,TRBV19,once,TGTGCCAGTAGTCCGGACAGGGACACTGAAGCTTTCTTT,CASSPDRDTEAFF
TRBJ1-1,-,TRBV11-2,once,TGTGCCAGCAGCTTAGGAACAGTCCTTATGAACACTGAAGCTTTCTTT,CASSLGTVLMNTEAFF
TRBJ1-1,-,TRBV7-2,once,TGTGCCAGCAGCTCGCCCGATGGGGCCACTGAAGCTTTCTTT,CASSSPDGATEAFF
TRBJ1-5,-,TRBV28,few,TGTGCTCTACGTAAGGCAGGCTACAATCAGCCCCAGCATTTT,CALRKAGYNQPQHF
TRBJ2-3,-,TRBV13,-,TGTGCCAGCAGCGCCGTATTCTCTAGCACAAATACGCAGTATTTT,CASSAVFSSTNTQYF
TRBJ2-2,-,TRBV27,-,TGTGCCAGCAGTCCTCGGACAGTTAACACCGGGGAGCTGTTTTTT,CASSPRTVNTGELFF
TRBJ1-5,TRBD1,TRBV7-2,-,TGTGCCAGCAGCTTTAAGGGGGCGGAACAGCCCCAGCATTTT,CASSFKGAEQPQHF
TRBJ2-3,-,TRBV28,-,TGTGCCAGCAGTTCGGCAGGGAGGCCTAGCACAGATACGCAGTATTTT,CASSSAGRPSTDTQYF
TRBJ2-3,-,TRBV24-1,once,TGTGCCACCAGTGGCCTCGAAGGGGGTTCAGATACGCAGTATTTT,CATSGLEGGSDTQYF
TRBJ1-5,-,TRBV11-2,-,TGTGCCAGCAGCTTAGGGCAGGTCCAGCCCCAGCATTTT,CASSLGQVQPQHF
TRBJ1-3,-,TRBV6-5,-,TGTGCCAGCACCACACCTAGCTCTGGAAACACCATATATTTT,CASTTPSSGNTIYF
TRBJ2-7,-,TRBV11-2,once,TGTGCCAGCAGCTGGGGGAATAGGACAGATTCCTACGAGCAGTACTTC,CASSWGNRTDSYEQYF
TRBJ1-3,TRBD1,TRBV7-6,-,TGTGCCAGCAGCTTGGGACAGGGAAACTCTGGAAACACCATATATTTT,CASSLGQGNSGNTIYF
TRBJ2-7,TRBD1,TRBV30,-,TGTGCCTGGAGTGTACAAGGGACAGGGCCCTACGAGCAGTACTTC,CAWSVQGTGPYEQYF
TRBJ2-2,TRBD2,TRBV6-7,-,TGTGCCAGCAGTTACTTCCTAGCGGTAAACACCGGGGAGCTGTTTTTT,CASSYFLAVNTGELFF
TRBJ1-2,-,TRBV15,-,TGTGCCACCAGCAGAGCCGTAGGGGGGGGTGGCTACACCTTC,CATSRAVGGGGYTF
TRBJ2-1,TRBD2,TRBV5-1,-,TGCGCCAGCAATAAACTAGCGGGGGACTACAATGAGCAGTTCTTC,CASNKLAGDYNEQFF
TRBJ1-5,-,TRBV6-5,few,TGTGCCAGCAGTTATCAACAGGGTAATCAGCCCCAGCATTTT,CASSYQQGNQPQHF
TRBJ1-3,-,TRBV21-1,-,TGTGCCAGCAGCCTCAGGGGGCCTGGAAACACCATATATTTT,CASSLRGPGNTIYF
TRBJ2-1,-,TRBV4-1,-,TGCGCCAGCAGCCAAGATTCGGAGGGTTACAATGAGCAGTTCTTC,CASSQDSEGYNEQFF
TRBJ2-7,-,TRBV7-2,-,TGTGCCAGCAGTTCCGGACGCGGGGCCTACGAGCAGTACTTC,CASSSGRGAYEQYF